The 30 T cell receptor beta chains below come from one sample, sequenced in a study of shared clonotypes between healthy human individuals. Clones were read by immunoSEQ multiplex PCR, and TCRdb kept only the in-frame ones, dropping some. The sample carries hundreds of thousands of clones, roughly 95% recorded once. The sample taken for sequencing was naive CD4+ T cells sorted from blood. The subset is: CD45RA+ positively selected. The receptors were gathered from a woman under 40 in good health.

The V and J genes are TRBV5-1 and TRBJ2-2; TRBD2 matches 7 bases. This CDR3 contains 17 residues. V shed 1 base, J shed 6 bases, and the junction held 12 bases outside the gene matches. In germline, CDR1 is SGHRS, CDR2 YFSETQ. The DNA for the CDR3 is TGCGCCAGCAGCTTGATCGGGACTACCGCACGGTCCGGGGAGCTGTTTTTT. Translating it yields CASSLIGTTARSGELFF.

The rearrangement uses TRBV6-5 and TRBJ2-3; D call uncertain. Trimming took off 7 bases at V and 6 bases at J, with 8 bases between the two ends. This CDR3 spans 11 amino acids. Germline V gene data show CDR1 as MNHEY and CDR2 as SVGAGI. As DNA, the CDR3 is TGTGCCAGCACGCTTCTGGATACGCAGTATTTT. It is translated as CASTLLDTQYF.

CDR3 DNA: TGTGCCAGCAAACCCGGACAGGGAGGCACTGGCTACACCTTC. As protein: CASKPGQGGTGYTF. The chain recombines TRBV28 with TRBJ1-2; TRBD1 matches at 8 bases. The germline V gene encodes CDR1 MDHEN and CDR2 SYDVKM. This CDR3 region has 14 residues. V lost 7 bases and J lost 7; bases outside the gene matches: 11.

This chain uses TRBV11-2 with TRBJ1-1; D is possibly TRBD1 (6 bases). The CDR3 length is 15 residues. In germline, CDR1 is SGHAT, CDR2 FQNNGV. V was pared by 5 bases and J by 6 bases, with 19 bases between. DNA of the CDR3: TGTGCCAGCAGCGCATCAGGGGACTCGTTAGCTGAAGCTTTCTTT. Amino acids: CASSASGDSLAEAFF.

This chain joins TRBV5-1 and TRBJ1-4, with D perhaps matching TRBD1 (5 bases). Per germline, CDR1 SGHRS and CDR2 YFSETQ. V was clipped by 1 base and J by 7 bases, with 8 bases between them. This CDR3 spans 13 amino acids. CDR3 nucleotides: TGCGCCAGCAGCTTGCAGGGTTTTGAAAAACTGTTTTTT. Protein product: CASSLQGFEKLFF.

V is TRBV7-8 and J is TRBJ2-2; TRBD2 matches 16 bases. The germline CDR1 and CDR2 sequences are SGHVS and FQNEAQ. The CDR3 is made up of 20 amino acids. Losses at the gene ends were 5 bases for V and 0 bases for J; bases not matched to a gene: 9. Here the CDR3 DNA reads TGTGCCAGCAGCCATATTGCCGGGACTAGCGGGAGGGCGAACACCGGGGAGCTGTTTTTT. This sequence encodes CASSHIAGTSGRANTGELFF.

A few counts support this clone. This sequence joins TRBV10-3 and TRBJ1-5; D possibly corresponds to TRBD1 (5 bases). Per the germline V gene, CDR1 is ENHRY and CDR2 is SYGVKD. This CDR3 is built from 14 residues. Trimming removed 0 bases at V and 7 bases at J, with 10 bases between. CDR3 sequence: CAISESEGSQPQHF. CDR3 bases: TGTGCCATCAGTGAGTCGGAGGGGAGCCAGCCCCAGCATTTT.

The chain joins TRBV7-2 to TRBJ2-6; D is unclear. The ends were cut back, 0 bases at V and 0 bases at J, with 3 bases in the middle. The CDR3 is 15 residues long. Per the germline V gene, CDR1 is SGHTA and CDR2 is FQGNSA. CDR3 protein: CASSLAGSGANVLTF. The CDR3 nucleotides read TGTGCCAGCAGCTTAGCGGGCTCTGGGGCCAACGTCCTGACTTTC.

V and J are TRBV28 and TRBJ2-5; 12 bases are shared with TRBD2. Germline values: CDR1 MDHEN, CDR2 SYDVKM. The junction had 9 bases not matched to a gene; V was cut back by 6 bases and J by 10 bases. This CDR3 comprises 14 residues. The CDR3 region has the DNA TGTGCCAGCAGCCCGACTAGCGGGAGTATCAGCCAGTACTTC. Its protein product is CASSPTSGSISQYF. The complete variable domain, with remaining parts taken from reference TRBV28 and TRBJ2-5, reads DVKVTQSSRYLVKRTGEKVFLECVQDMDHENMFWYRQDPGLGLRLIYFSYDVKMKEKGDIPEGYSVSREKKERFSLILESASTNQTSMYLCASSPTSGSISQYFGPGTRLLVL.

J is TRBJ2-5 and V is TRBV2; D is perhaps TRBD1 (6 bases). Germline-derived CDR1 and CDR2 are SNHLY and FYNNEI. This CDR3 region has 14 residues. Trimming removed 8 bases at V and 2 bases at J, with 15 bases between. In DNA, the CDR3 is TGTGCCAGCGGCGAGAGGACAGAACAAGAGACCCAGTACTTC. Translation gives CASGERTEQETQYF.

V and J are TRBV5-1 and TRBJ2-5, with D perhaps being TRBD1 or TRBD2 (5 bases each). The CDR3 contains 13 residues. Trimming shortened V by 4 bases and J by 11 bases, and 18 bases separated the two germline ends. From germline, CDR1 is SGHRS and CDR2 YFSETQ. The CDR3: CASSTGPTGEQYF. CDR3 nucleotides: TGCGCCAGCAGCACGGGACCGACGGGTGAGCAGTACTTC.

The V call is TRBV7-9, the J call TRBJ1-4; D remains unclear. The germline V gene has CDR1 SEHNR and CDR2 FQNEAQ (reference sequence). The V end was cut by 6 bases, the J end by 7 bases, with 15 bases between. The CDR3 contains 14 residues. CDR3 in amino acids: CASSFNGRAEKLFF. As DNA, the CDR3 is TGTGCCAGCAGTTTTAATGGGAGGGCTGAAAAACTGTTTTTT.

The chain couples TRBV29-1 to TRBJ2-7; 9 nucleotides match TRBD2. J was trimmed by 6 bases and V by 3 bases; bases with no gene match: 3. The CDR3 runs 12 residues. The germline V gene has CDR1 SQVTM and CDR2 ANQGSEA. This chain's CDR3 is CSVESGRREQYF. The CDR3 DNA follows: TGCAGCGTTGAGAGCGGGAGGCGCGAGCAGTACTTC.

The chain has TRBV19 and TRBJ2-7, with TRBD1 matching over 8 bases. The CDR3 has 14 amino acids. Trimming cost V 6 bases and J 1 base; bases outside gene matches: 5. The germline V gene has CDR1 LNHDA and CDR2 SQIVND (reference sequence). CDR3 amino acids: CASREDRASYEQYF. The CDR3 nucleotides are TGTGCCAGTAGGGAGGACAGGGCGTCCTACGAGCAGTACTTC.

This clone was seen a few times. The genes are TRBV11-2 and TRBJ2-7; possibly TRBD1 or TRBD2 for D (5 bases each). The V gene lost 5 bases and the J gene lost 4 bases, with 15 bases spanning the gap. Germline CDR1 reads SGHAT; CDR2 reads FQNNGV. There are 14 residues in the CDR3. CDR3 protein: CASSPEWGRYEQYF. CDR3 nucleotide sequence: TGTGCCAGCAGCCCTGAGTGGGGGAGATACGAGCAGTACTTC.

The V and J genes are TRBV20-1 and TRBJ2-1, with D possibly TRBD1 on 5 matching bases. V dropped 3 bases and J dropped 11 bases, with 11 bases sitting between them. CDR1 is DFQATT and CDR2 is SNEGSKA in the germline V gene (reference sequence). The CDR3 loop spans 11 amino acids. In DNA form, the CDR3 reads TGCAGTGCTAGCCTAAGGGGCCAGCAGTTCTTC. This sequence encodes CSASLRGQQFF.

The chain uses TRBV2 and TRBJ2-7; perhaps TRBD2 as D (5 bases). There are 12 residues in the CDR3. Trimming pared 7 bases from V and 6 bases from J, leaving 13 bases between. The germline CDR1 and CDR2 sequences are SNHLY and FYNNEI. DNA of the CDR3: TGTGCCAGCAAACGGGAAAACGGCGAGCAGTACTTC. As protein: CASKRENGEQYF.

The rearrangement joins TRBV10-3 to TRBJ2-7; 7 bases fit TRBD1. V lost 3 bases, J lost 6 bases, and 11 bases stayed unmatched. The CDR3 consists of 15 residues. CDR1 and CDR2 from the germline V gene are ENHRY and SYGVKD. The CDR3 loop is CAISDFLTGMSEQYF. CDR3 nucleotides: TGTGCCATCAGTGACTTCTTGACAGGGATGTCCGAGCAGTACTTC.

The chain couples TRBV5-1 to TRBJ2-1; 11 bases match TRBD2. This CDR3 has 15 amino acids. The V segment lost 4 bases and the J segment 4 bases; nucleotides outside the gene matches: 4. Germline V gene sequence: CDR1 SGHRS, CDR2 YFSETQ. The CDR3 DNA follows: TGCGCCAGCAGCAATAGCGGGAGGGAATACAATGAGCAGTTCTTC. Translated: CASSNSGREYNEQFF. The whole variable domain, remainder taken from reference TRBV5-1 and TRBJ2-1, is KAGVTQTPRYLIKTRGQQVTLSCSPISGHRSVSWYQQTPGQGLQFLFEYFSETQRNKGNFPGRFSGRQFSNSRSEMNVSTLELGDSALYLCASSNSGREYNEQFFGPGTRLTVL.

This chain uses TRBV5-1 with TRBJ2-3, with D hard to call. Germline V lookup: CDR1 SGHRS, CDR2 YFSETQ. Between the trimmed V and J ends, which lost 0 bases and 3 bases, there was a span of 8 bases. The CDR3 loop spans 14 amino acids. CDR3 protein: CASSLDPGTDTQYF. The CDR3 coding sequence is TGCGCCAGCAGCTTGGATCCGGGTACAGATACGCAGTATTTT.

The chain has TRBV5-4 and TRBJ2-1; TRBD2 aligns across 9 bases. The CDR3 covers 15 residues. J gave up 0 bases and V 4 bases, and 2 bases lay outside the gene matches. Germline CDR1 SGHNT, CDR2 YYREEE (reference sequence). CDR3 loop: CASSLSGSSYNEQFF. The CDR3 DNA reads as TGTGCCAGCAGCCTTAGCGGGAGCTCCTACAATGAGCAGTTCTTC.

This rearrangement joins TRBV19 to TRBJ2-3; TRBD1 aligns across 7 bases. The V gene end was trimmed by 6 bases and the J gene end by 2 bases; junction bases not matched to a gene: 5. Germline lookup yields CDR1 LNHDA and CDR2 SQIVND (reference sequence). The CDR3 covers 14 residues. The CDR3 loop is CASRTDRDTDTQYF. In DNA, the CDR3 is TGTGCCAGTAGAACTGACAGGGACACAGATACGCAGTATTTT.

The V call is TRBV6-1, the J call TRBJ1-1; perhaps TRBD1 as D (5 bases). The CDR3 sequence is 14 residues long. Deletions cut 7 bases from V and 2 bases from J, with 14 bases between. The germline V gene encodes CDR1 MNHNS and CDR2 SASEGT. CDR3 coding DNA: TGTGCCAGCATTCCGGGACGGGTCAACACTGAAGCTTTCTTT. Residues: CASIPGRVNTEAFF.

The genes are TRBV6-5 and TRBJ2-7; D gene ambiguous. Germline V lookup: CDR1 MNHEY, CDR2 SVGAGI. The V end was cut by 5 bases, the J end by 0 bases, with 14 bases between. The CDR3 is 15 amino acids. CDR3 in amino acids: CASSPDPSSSYEQYF. The CDR3 nucleotides read TGTGCCAGCAGTCCAGACCCAAGTTCCTCCTACGAGCAGTACTTC.

This chain links TRBV7-9 with TRBJ1-1; the match to TRBD1 covers 7 bases. There are 15 residues in the CDR3. With V trimmed by 5 bases and J by 1 base, 7 bases remained unmatched. Germline V gene sequence: CDR1 SEHNR, CDR2 FQNEAQ (reference sequence). CDR3 DNA: TGTGCCAGCAGCGCGAGGGACAGAGAGAACACTGAAGCTTTCTTT. This translates into CASSARDRENTEAFF.

The V and J genes are TRBV5-1 and TRBJ2-1; 7 bases map to TRBD2. Germline V lookup: CDR1 SGHRS, CDR2 YFSETQ. The CDR3 runs 17 residues. J lost 10 bases, V lost 1 base, and 17 bases had no gene match. CDR3 bases: TGCGCCAGCAGCTTGTCTGGTTTGGGCGGGAGAGACGGGGAGCAGTTCTTC. Residues: CASSLSGLGGRDGEQFF.

In DNA form, the CDR3 reads TGTGCCAGCAGCCAAGACGGTAGCGGGATCCCCTCCTACAATGAGCAGTTCTTC. It encodes CASSQDGSGIPSYNEQFF. The chain carries TRBV4-2 and TRBJ2-1; 8 nucleotides align to TRBD2. CDR1 is LGHNA and CDR2 is YNFKEQ in the germline V gene. This CDR3 contains 18 residues. With 0 bases clipped from V and 0 bases from J, the junction kept 7 bases outside the gene matches.

This clone was observed once. The V and J genes are TRBV10-3 and TRBJ1-2, with D maybe TRBD1 (6 bases). From germline, CDR1 is ENHRY and CDR2 SYGVKD. Trimming pared 0 bases from V and 3 bases from J, leaving 11 bases between. The CDR3 loop spans 15 amino acids. The CDR3 DNA is TGTGCCATCAGTGAGTCGAAGGCAGGGGACTATGGCTACACCTTC. Translation: CAISESKAGDYGYTF.

The V gene is TRBV28, the J gene TRBJ2-1; D unclear. Germline-derived CDR1 and CDR2 are MDHEN and SYDVKM. V was cut by 2 bases and J by 6 bases, with 5 bases left in between. The CDR3 consists of 12 residues. The DNA of the CDR3 is TGTGCCAGCAGTTTAGTCAGCAATGAGCAGTTCTTC. Translating gives CASSLVSNEQFF.

The V call is TRBV7-9, the J call TRBJ1-4, with a tentative D call TRBD1 (6 bases). The CDR3 runs to 13 residues. In germline, CDR1 is SEHNR, CDR2 FQNEAQ (reference sequence). V gave up 1 base and J gave up 8 bases, with 8 bases separating them. CDR3 protein: CASSLGQGEKLFF. The CDR3 bases are TGTGCCAGCAGCTTAGGCCAGGGGGAAAAACTGTTTTTT.